This TCR beta chain was identified during a study of molecular identifiers for immune sequencing clone quantification. The wider study: In replicates, RNA from approximately 20,000 or 98,000 naive CD8 cells was divided five ways and four parts were sequenced.

This clonotype has at least ten counts. As previously described, bulk TCR libraries were made using listed TCR primers. TCRdb re-derived calls from the PCR reads in MiXCR, one entry per CDR3 protein. The data contain 85,000 to 90,000 distinct CDR3 sequences, roughly 19% of them singletons. This clonotype was sampled from a human donor in good health. Some libraries in this study had Jurkat cell RNA spiked in. Input material: naive CD8+ T cells from blood, with Jurkat cell RNA spiked in. The subset: FACS-sorted CD8+CD4-CCR7+CD45RA+ naive T cells.

The CDR3 here is CASSTLLARGGVLNTEAFF. The DNA of the CDR3 is TGTGCCAGCAGCACACTCCTAGCCAGGGGGGGGGTGCTGAACACTGAAGCTTTCTTT. V gene TRBV25-1 combines with J gene TRBJ1-1; 7 bases are shared with TRBD1. Germline assignment: CDR1 MGHDK and CDR2 SYGVNS. There are 19 residues in the CDR3. V shed 6 bases and J 0 bases; nucleotides not matched to a gene: 19. The variable domain in full, with the rest retrieved from reference TRBV25-1 and TRBJ1-1, is EADIYQTPRYLVIGTGKKITLECSQTMGHDKMYWYQQDPGMELHLIHYSYGVNSTEKGDLSSESTVSRIRTEHFPLTLESARPSHTSQYLCASSTLLARGGVLNTEAFFGQGTRLTVV.